One TCR beta chain is described in this entry. What it binds is not known. TCR alpha and TCR beta cDNA libraries carrying sample barcodes and UMIs were produced by 5'RACE using constant-segment primers. MiXCR was run by TCRdb on the 5' RACE reads, yielding one entry per CDR3 protein. The table includes 580,000 or so distinct CDR3 sequences, 15% to 20% detected once. This record belongs to a study of T-cell memory formation after mild COVID-19. Findings and limits, study-wide: Among clones contracting day 15 to 85, CD4/CD8 was balanced, whereas later expanders leaned CD4+.

V shed 7 bases and J shed 2 bases, with 20 bases lying between them. This CDR3 spans 16 amino acids. The specimen was PBMCs or a T cell subset sorted from them (not recorded which). The receptor was derived from an adult woman who had mild COVID-19 (a few samples of this study predate the infection). Cell type and time point are not known. V and J are TRBV12-3 or TRBV12-4 and TRBJ2-5; D is possibly TRBD2 (6 bases). CDR3 in DNA: TGTGCCAGCACCCCTGGGGAGGTAGGGGTTCAAGAGACCCAGTACTTC. Translating gives CASTPGEVGVQETQYF.